This TCR beta chain was recovered during a study of blood T cell repertoires in COVID-19. Sequenced by immunoSEQ multiplex PCR; TCRdb stores in-frame clones only, minus some. The table has around 370,000 clones, 88% seen once. The CDR3 runs to 16 residues. Germline CDR1 is SGHNT and CDR2 is YYREEE (reference sequence). V dropped 0 bases and J dropped 2; count of bases not matched to a gene: 3. This TCR was sampled from a woman in her 70s with COVID-19, enrolled during active disease. The chain combines TRBV5-4 with TRBJ1-2, with 11 positions matching TRBD1. Sequencing input: peripheral blood. The DNA of the CDR3 is TGTGCCAGCAGCTTGGGATGGGACAGGGGGAACTATGGCTACACCTTC. Residues: CASSLGWDRGNYGYTF. Full variable domain (outside the CDR3, taken from reference TRBV5-4 and TRBJ1-2): ETGVTQSPTHLIKTRGQQVTLRCSSQSGHNTVSWYQQALGQGPQFIFQYYREEENGRGNFPPRFSGLQFPNYSSELNVNALELDDSALYLCASSLGWDRGNYGYTFGSGTRLTVV.